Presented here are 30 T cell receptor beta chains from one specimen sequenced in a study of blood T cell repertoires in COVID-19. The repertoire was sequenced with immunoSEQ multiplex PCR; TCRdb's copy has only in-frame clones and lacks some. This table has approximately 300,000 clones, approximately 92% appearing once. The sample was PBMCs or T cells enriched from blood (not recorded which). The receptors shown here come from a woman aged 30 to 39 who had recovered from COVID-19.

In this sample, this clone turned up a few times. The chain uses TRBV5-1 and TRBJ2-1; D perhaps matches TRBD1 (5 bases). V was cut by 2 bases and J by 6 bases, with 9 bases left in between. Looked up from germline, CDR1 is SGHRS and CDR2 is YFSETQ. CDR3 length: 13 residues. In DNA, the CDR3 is TGCGCCAGCAGCTTTGGGGCTGTCAATGAGCAGTTCTTC. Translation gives CASSFGAVNEQFF. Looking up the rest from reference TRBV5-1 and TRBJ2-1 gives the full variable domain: KAGVTQTPRYLIKTRGQQVTLSCSPISGHRSVSWYQQTPGQGLQFLFEYFSETQRNKGNFPGRFSGRQFSNSRSEMNVSTLELGDSALYLCASSFGAVNEQFFGPGTRLTVL.

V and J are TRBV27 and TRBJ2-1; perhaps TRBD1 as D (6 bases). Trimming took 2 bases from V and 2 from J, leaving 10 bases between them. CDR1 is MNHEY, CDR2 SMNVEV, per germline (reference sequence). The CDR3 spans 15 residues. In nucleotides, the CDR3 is TGTGCCAGCAGTTTAGTGGGACAAGCCTACAATGAGCAGTTCTTC. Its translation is CASSLVGQAYNEQFF.

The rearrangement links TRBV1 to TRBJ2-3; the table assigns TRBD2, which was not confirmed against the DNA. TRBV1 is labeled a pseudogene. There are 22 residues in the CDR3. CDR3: CTSSQPRTVTGAGLPRTDTQYF. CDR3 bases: TGCACCAGCAGCCAACCCAGAACCGTTACCGGGGCGGGACTACCCCGCACAGATACGCAGTATTTT.

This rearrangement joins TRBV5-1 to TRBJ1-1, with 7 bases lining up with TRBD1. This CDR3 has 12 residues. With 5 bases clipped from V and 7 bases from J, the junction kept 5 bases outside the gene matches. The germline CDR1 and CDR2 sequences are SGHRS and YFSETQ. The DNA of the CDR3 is TGCGCCAGCAGTCCCGGGACAGTTGAAGCTTTCTTT. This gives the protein CASSPGTVEAFF.

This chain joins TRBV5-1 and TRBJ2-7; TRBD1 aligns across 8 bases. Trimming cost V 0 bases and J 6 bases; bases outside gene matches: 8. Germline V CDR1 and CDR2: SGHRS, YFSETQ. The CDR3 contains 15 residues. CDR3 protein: CASSLGGQGHGEQYF. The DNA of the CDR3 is TGCGCCAGCAGCTTGGGCGGACAGGGCCATGGCGAGCAGTACTTC.

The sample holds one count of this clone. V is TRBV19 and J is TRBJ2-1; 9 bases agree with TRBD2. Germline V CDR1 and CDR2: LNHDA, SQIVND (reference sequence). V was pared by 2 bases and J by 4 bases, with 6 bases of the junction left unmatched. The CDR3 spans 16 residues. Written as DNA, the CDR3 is TGTGCCAGTAGTATAATTCCAGCGGGGGGATACAATGAGCAGTTCTTC. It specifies CASSIIPAGGYNEQFF.

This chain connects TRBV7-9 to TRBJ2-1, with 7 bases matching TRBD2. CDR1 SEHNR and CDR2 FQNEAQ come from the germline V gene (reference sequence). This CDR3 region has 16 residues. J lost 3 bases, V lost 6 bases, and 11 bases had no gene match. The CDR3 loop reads CASRPGAGEGYNEQFF. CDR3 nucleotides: TGTGCCAGCAGGCCTGGGGCGGGAGAGGGCTACAATGAGCAGTTCTTC.

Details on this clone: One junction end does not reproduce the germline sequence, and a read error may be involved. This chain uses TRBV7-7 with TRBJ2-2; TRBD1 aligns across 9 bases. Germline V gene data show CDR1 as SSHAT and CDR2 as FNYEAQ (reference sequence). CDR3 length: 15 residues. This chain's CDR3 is CASSPGQGNTGELFF. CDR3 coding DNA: TGTGCTAGCAGCCCGGGACAGGGGAACACCGGGGAGCTGTTTTTT.

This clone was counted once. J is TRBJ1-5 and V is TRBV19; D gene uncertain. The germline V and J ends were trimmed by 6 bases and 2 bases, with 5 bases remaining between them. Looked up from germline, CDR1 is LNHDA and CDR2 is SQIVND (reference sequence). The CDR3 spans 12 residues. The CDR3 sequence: CASSSRNQPQHF. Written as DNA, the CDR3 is TGTGCCAGTAGCTCCCGCAATCAGCCCCAGCATTTT.

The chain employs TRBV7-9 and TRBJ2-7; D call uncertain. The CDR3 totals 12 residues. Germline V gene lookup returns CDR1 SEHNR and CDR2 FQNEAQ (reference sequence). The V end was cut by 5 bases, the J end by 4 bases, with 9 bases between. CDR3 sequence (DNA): TGTGCCAGCAGCCCTACACAGTACGAGCAGTACTTC. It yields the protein CASSPTQYEQYF.

This CDR3 reads CASSLGQGGFQPQHF. CDR3 nucleotides: TGTGCCAGCAGCTTGGGACAGGGGGGTTTTCAGCCCCAGCATTTT. The V gene is TRBV5-8, the J gene TRBJ1-5; 9 nucleotides match TRBD1. V lost 0 bases, J lost 6 bases, and 4 bases stayed unmatched. The V gene's germline CDR1 is SGHTS and CDR2 YDEGEE. The CDR3 is 15 amino acids.

The chain's CDR3 is CSVDGFIGGSNTDTQYF. As DNA, the CDR3 is TGCAGCGTTGATGGATTTATAGGGGGCAGCAACACAGATACGCAGTATTTT. The V gene is TRBV29-1, the J gene TRBJ2-3, with 7 nucleotides matching TRBD1. The CDR3 is 17 residues long. CDR1 SQVTM and CDR2 ANQGSEA come from the germline V gene. J was trimmed by 2 bases and V by 3 bases; bases with no gene match: 14.

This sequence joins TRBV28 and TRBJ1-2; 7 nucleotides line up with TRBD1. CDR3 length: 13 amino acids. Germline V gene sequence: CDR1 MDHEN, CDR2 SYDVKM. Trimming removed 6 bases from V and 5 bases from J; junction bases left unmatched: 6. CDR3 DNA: TGTGCCAGCAGCCAAGGGACAGATTATGGCTACACCTTC. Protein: CASSQGTDYGYTF.

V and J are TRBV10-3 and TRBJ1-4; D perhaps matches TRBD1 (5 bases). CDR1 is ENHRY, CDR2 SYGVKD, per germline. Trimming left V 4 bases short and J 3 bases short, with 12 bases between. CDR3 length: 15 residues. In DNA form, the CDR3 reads TGTGCCATCAGTGCGGGAGGGGCCGCTAATGAAAAACTGTTTTTT. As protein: CAISAGGAANEKLFF.

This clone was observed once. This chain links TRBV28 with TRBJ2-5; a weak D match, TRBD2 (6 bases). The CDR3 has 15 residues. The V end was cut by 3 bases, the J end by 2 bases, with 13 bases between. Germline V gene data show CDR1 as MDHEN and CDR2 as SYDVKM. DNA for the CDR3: TGTGCCAGCAGTTTGGGACTCAACGCTCAAGAGACCCAGTACTTC. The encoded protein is CASSLGLNAQETQYF. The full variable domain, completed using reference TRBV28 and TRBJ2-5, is DVKVTQSSRYLVKRTGEKVFLECVQDMDHENMFWYRQDPGLGLRLIYFSYDVKMKEKGDIPEGYSVSREKKERFSLILESASTNQTSMYLCASSLGLNAQETQYFGPGTRLLVL.

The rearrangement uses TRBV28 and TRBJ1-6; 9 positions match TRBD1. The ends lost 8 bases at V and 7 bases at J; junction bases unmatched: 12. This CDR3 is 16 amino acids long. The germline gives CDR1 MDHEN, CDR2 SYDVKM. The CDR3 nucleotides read TGTGCCAGCTCATCCCCGGGACAGGGCATCAATTCACCCCTCCACTTT. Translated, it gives CASSSPGQGINSPLHF.

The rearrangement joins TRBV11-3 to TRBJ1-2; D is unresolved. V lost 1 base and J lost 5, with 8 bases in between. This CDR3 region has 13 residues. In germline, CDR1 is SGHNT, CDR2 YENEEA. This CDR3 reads CASSLGGKYGYTF. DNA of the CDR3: TGTGCCAGCAGCTTAGGAGGAAAATATGGCTACACCTTC.

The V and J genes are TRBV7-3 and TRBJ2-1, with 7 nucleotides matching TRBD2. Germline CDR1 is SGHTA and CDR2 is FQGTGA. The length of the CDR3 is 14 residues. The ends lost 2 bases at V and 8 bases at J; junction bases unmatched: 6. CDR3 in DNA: TGTGCCAGCAGCTTAGGGGGGGATCCCTATGAGCAGTTCTTC. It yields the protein CASSLGGDPYEQFF.

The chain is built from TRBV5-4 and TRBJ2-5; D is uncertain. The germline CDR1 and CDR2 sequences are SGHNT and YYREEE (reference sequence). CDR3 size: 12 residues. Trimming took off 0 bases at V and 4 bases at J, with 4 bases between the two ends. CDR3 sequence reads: CASSLDGETQYF. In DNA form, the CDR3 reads TGTGCCAGCAGCTTGGACGGAGAGACCCAGTACTTC.

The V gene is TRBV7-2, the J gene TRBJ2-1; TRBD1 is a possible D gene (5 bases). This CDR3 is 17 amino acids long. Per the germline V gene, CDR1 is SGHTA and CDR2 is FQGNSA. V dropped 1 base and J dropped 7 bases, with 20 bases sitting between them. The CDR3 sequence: CASSLVARVFAGNEQFF. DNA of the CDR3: TGTGCCAGCAGCTTAGTGGCCAGGGTCTTCGCAGGAAATGAGCAGTTCTTC.

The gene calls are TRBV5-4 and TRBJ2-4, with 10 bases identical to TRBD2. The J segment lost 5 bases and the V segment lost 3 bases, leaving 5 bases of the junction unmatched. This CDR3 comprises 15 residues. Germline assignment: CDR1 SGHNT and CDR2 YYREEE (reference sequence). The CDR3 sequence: CASSSSGGAQNIQYF. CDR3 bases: TGTGCCAGCAGCTCCAGCGGGGGGGCGCAAAACATTCAGTACTTC.

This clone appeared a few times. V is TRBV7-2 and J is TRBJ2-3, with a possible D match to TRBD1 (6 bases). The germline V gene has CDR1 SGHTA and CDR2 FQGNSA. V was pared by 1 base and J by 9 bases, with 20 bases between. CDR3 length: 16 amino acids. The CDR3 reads CASSLVGTSPGETQYF. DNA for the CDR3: TGTGCCAGCAGCTTAGTGGGGACCTCCCCAGGGGAGACGCAGTATTTT.

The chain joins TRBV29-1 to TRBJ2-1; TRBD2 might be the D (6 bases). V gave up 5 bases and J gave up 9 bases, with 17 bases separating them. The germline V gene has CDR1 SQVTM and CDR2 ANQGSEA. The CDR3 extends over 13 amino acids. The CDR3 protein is CSVSRGVSGEQFF. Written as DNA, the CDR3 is TGCAGCGTTAGTAGGGGTGTTAGCGGTGAGCAGTTCTTC.

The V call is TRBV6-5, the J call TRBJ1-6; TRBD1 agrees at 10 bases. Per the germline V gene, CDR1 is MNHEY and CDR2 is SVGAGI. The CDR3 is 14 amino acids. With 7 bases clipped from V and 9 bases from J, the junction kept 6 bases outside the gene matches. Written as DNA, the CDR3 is TGTGCCAGCACATGGACAGGGGGATCTTCACCCCTCCACTTT. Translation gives CASTWTGGSSPLHF.

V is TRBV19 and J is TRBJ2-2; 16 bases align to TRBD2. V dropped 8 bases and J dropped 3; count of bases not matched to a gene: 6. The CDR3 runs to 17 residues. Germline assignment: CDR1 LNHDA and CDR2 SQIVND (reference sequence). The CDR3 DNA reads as TGTGCCAGTTGGGGACTAGCGGGAGGGCCGGACACCGGGGAGCTGTTTTTT. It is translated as CASWGLAGGPDTGELFF.

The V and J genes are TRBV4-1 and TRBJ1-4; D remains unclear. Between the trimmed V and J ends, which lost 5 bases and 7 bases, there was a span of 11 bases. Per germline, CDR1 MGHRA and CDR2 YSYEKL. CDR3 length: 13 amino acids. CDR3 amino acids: CASSGGRAEKLFF. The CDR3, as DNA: TGCGCCAGCAGCGGCGGGCGGGCTGAAAAACTGTTTTTT.

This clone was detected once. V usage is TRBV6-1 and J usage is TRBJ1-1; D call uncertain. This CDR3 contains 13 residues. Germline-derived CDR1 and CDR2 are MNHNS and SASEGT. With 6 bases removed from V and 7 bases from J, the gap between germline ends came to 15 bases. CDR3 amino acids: CASRLPGNVEAFF. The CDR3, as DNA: TGTGCCAGCAGATTACCAGGAAATGTTGAAGCTTTCTTT.

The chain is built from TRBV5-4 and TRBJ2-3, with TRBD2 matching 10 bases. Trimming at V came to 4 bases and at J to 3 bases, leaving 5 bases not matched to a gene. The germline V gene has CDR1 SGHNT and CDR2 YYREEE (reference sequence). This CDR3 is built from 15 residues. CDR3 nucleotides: TGTGCCAGCAGCCTAGCGGGAGTCCAGACAGATACGCAGTATTTT. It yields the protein CASSLAGVQTDTQYF.

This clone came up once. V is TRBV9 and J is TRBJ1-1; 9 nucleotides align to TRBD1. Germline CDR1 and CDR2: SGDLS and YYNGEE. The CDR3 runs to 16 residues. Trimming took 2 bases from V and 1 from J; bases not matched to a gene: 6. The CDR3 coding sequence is TGTGCCAGCAGCGTCTCCGGGACAGGGAGGAACACTGAAGCTTTCTTT. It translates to CASSVSGTGRNTEAFF. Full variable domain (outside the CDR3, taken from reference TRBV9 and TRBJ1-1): DSGVTQTPKHLITATGQRVTLRCSPRSGDLSVYWYQQSLDQGLQFLIQYYNGEERAKGNILERFSAQQFPDLHSELNLSSLELGDSALYFCASSVSGTGRNTEAFFGQGTRLTVV.

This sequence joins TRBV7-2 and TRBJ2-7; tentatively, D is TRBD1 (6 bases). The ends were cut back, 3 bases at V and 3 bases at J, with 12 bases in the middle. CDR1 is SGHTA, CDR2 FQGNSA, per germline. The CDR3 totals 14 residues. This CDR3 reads CASSFQGSDYEQYF. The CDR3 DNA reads TGTGCCAGCAGCTTCCAGGGGAGTGACTACGAGCAGTACTTC.